This T cell receptor (beta chain) was observed in a study of cytomegalovirus exposure and HLA in healthy donors. Study-wide results and caveats: Another analysis was done later, and it associated over 15,000 TCR beta sequences with HLA alleles at 0.05 false discovery rate. The Asian-associated ancestry cluster reportedly had fewer N-insertions than the approximately 670-donor mean in a later analysis.

The PCR ran on 60 Vbeta and 13 Jbeta primers. TCRdb's table, derived via immunoSEQ multiplex PCR, lists solely in-frame clones and lacks some. The sample holds over 150,000 clones, roughly 80% seen once. This clone appeared a few times. The antigen remains undetermined. Germline V gene data show CDR1 as MNHEY and CDR2 as SMNVEV (reference sequence). The CDR3 runs to 14 residues. V lost 6 bases and J lost 8; bases outside the gene matches: 9. The chain couples TRBV27 to TRBJ1-2, with 10 bases that match TRBD1. This clonotype was sampled from a man in his forties in good health and CMV-seronegative. The source material was PBMCs. The CDR3 loop reads CASRGGQGIRGYTF. DNA of the CDR3: TGTGCCAGCAGAGGGGGACAGGGGATTCGGGGCTACACCTTC.